This T cell receptor (beta chain) was identified in a study of graft-versus-host responses after intestinal transplantation. Findings of the study overall: In recipient marrow, GvH clones were found, and some appeared first in ileum or blood.

Graft-derived tissue was subjected to processing to liberate intraepithelial and lamina propria lymphocytes. Only a few counts were recorded for this clone. What it binds is unknown. Data came from immunoSEQ multiplex PCR; TCRdb stores just in-frame clones and leaves some out. The data contain about 15,000 clones, roughly two thirds of them seen just once; the ten biggest clones take up approximately 8.8%. Germline V CDR1 and CDR2: LNHDA, SQIVND (reference sequence). The CDR3 consists of 15 residues. V was clipped by 3 bases and J by 4 bases, with 15 bases between them. The receptor's source is a human patient who received an intestinal transplant, so some T cells may come from the graft donor. The input for sequencing was ileum tissue, taken approximately 670 days after intestinal transplantation. The chain has TRBV19 and TRBJ1-2, with D perhaps matching TRBD1 (5 bases). CDR3 coding DNA: TGTGCCAGTAGTATGCTCAGGGATCTTGGCTATGGCTACACCTTC. Translated, it gives CASSMLRDLGYGYTF.